This TCR beta chain was profiled in a study of shared clonotypes between healthy human individuals. Study findings and constraints: Relative to memory subsets, naive subsets generally showed larger estimated richness.

As to this clone: Its target is unknown.

Naive CD8 cells, CD45RO-negative and positively selected for CCR7, excluded terminally differentiated effector memory CD45RA+ cells. The data were produced by immunoSEQ multiplex PCR, yet TCRdb's version contains in-frame clones alone and is incomplete. The sample holds about 2 million clones, 85% to 95% seen once. V lost 2 bases to trimming and J lost 3 bases, with 11 bases between them. Germline-derived CDR1 and CDR2 are GTSNPN and SVGIG (reference sequence). This CDR3 region has 14 residues. Sequencing input: naive CD8+ T cells sorted from blood. The chain combines TRBV30 with TRBJ2-1, with a tentative D call TRBD2 (5 bases). The TCR sequence derives from a man between 18 and 35 years old in good health. The CDR3 DNA reads as TGTGCCTGGAGTATACGGGGTGACTACAATGAGCAGTTCTTC. Protein product: CAWSIRGDYNEQFF. Based on the CDR3 plus reference TRBV30 and TRBJ2-1, the full variable domain is SQTIHQWPATLVQPVGSPLSLECTVEGTSNPNLYWYRQAAGRGLQLLFYSVGIGQISSEVPQNLSASRPQDRQFILSSKKLLLSDSGFYLCAWSIRGDYNEQFFGPGTRLTVL.